This T cell receptor (beta chain) was identified in a study of neoadjuvant anti-PD-1 for oral cavity cancer. Time point specified: after neoadjuvant nivolumab, at surgical resection. Repertoires were generated with immunoSEQ multiplex PCR, while TCRdb's copy carries only in-frame clones and drops some. The sample contains more than 9,500 clones, roughly two thirds of which appear only once. Per the germline V gene, CDR1 is LGHNA and CDR2 is YNFKEQ. The V end lost 4 bases, the J end lost 2 bases, and 14 bases lay between the germline ends. The CDR3 is made up of 15 amino acids. The sequence was collected from a person between 40 and 80 years old with oral cavity squamous cell carcinoma. The chain joins TRBV4-2 to TRBJ1-2; D unresolved. The specimen comprised PBMCs, sampled after nivolumab (anti-PD-1) treatment. The CDR3 loop is CASSPDRTVNYGYTF. The CDR3 DNA reads as TGTGCCAGCAGCCCAGACCGGACTGTGAACTATGGCTACACCTTC.